Below are 24 T cell receptor beta chains sequenced from a single sample in a study of blood T cell repertoires in COVID-19. The protocol was immunoSEQ multiplex PCR, while the TCRdb copy is restricted to in-frame clones and leaves out a portion. The top ten hold 25% to 30% of the sample, which has about 120,000 clones, around 87% seen once. The sequencing input was peripheral blood. These TCRs come from a man aged 70 or older with active or convalescent COVID-19.

This rearrangement joins TRBV6-1 to TRBJ1-2; 7 bases are shared with TRBD1. This CDR3 region has 14 residues. The V gene's germline CDR1 is MNHNS and CDR2 SASEGT. V dropped 0 bases and J dropped 8; count of bases not matched to a gene: 6. CDR3 residues: CASSEARRGQGYTF. Written as DNA, the CDR3 is TGTGCCAGCAGTGAAGCGCGGAGGGGGCAGGGCTACACCTTC.

The rearrangement joins TRBV28 to TRBJ2-2; 8 bases are shared with TRBD2. The CDR3 runs to 16 residues. The J segment lost 4 bases and the V segment lost 5 bases, leaving 9 bases of the junction unmatched. Germline CDR1 reads MDHEN; CDR2 reads SYDVKM. CDR3 coding DNA: TGTGCCAGCAGTCCCACCAGCGGGAGTTTCACCGGGGAGCTGTTTTTT. Translating gives CASSPTSGSFTGELFF.

The sample holds one count of this clone. The chain carries TRBV6-1 and TRBJ2-3; the match to TRBD2 covers 12 bases. With 2 bases clipped from V and 6 bases from J, the junction kept 12 bases outside the gene matches. Germline loops: CDR1 MNHNS, CDR2 SASEGT. The CDR3 contains 18 residues. CDR3 DNA: TGTGCCAGCAGTGAAAGGTTATTGACTAGCGGGAGATCCGATACGCAGTATTTT. As protein: CASSERLLTSGRSDTQYF.

The rearrangement links TRBV27 to TRBJ2-7, with 11 bases that match TRBD1. The CDR3 contains 15 residues. CDR1 and CDR2 (germline): MNHEY, SMNVEV (reference sequence). The V gene end was trimmed by 0 bases and the J gene end by 6 bases; junction bases not matched to a gene: 4. CDR3: CASSLSPGTGGEQYF. Written as DNA, the CDR3 is TGTGCCAGCAGTTTATCGCCCGGGACAGGGGGCGAGCAGTACTTC.

The chain is built from TRBV12-3 or TRBV12-4 and TRBJ1-5; D uncertain. V was pared by 1 base and J by 7 bases, with 5 bases between. This CDR3 comprises 12 residues. CDR3 amino acids: CASSLGLQPQHF. DNA of the CDR3: TGTGCCAGCAGTTTAGGCCTACAGCCCCAGCATTTT.

The chain has TRBV9 and TRBJ2-7, with D perhaps matching TRBD2 (6 bases). This CDR3 is built from 13 residues. V was clipped by 5 bases and J by 6 bases, with 15 bases between them. In germline, CDR1 is SGDLS, CDR2 YYNGEE. DNA of the CDR3: TGTGCCAGCAGTGCTTCGGGAGTTCCCGAGCAGTACTTC. This gives the protein CASSASGVPEQYF.

The V gene is TRBV5-1, the J gene TRBJ2-2; TRBD1 aligns across 7 bases. The CDR3 length is 15 residues. Germline CDR1 reads SGHRS; CDR2 reads YFSETQ. After removal of 3 bases from V and 4 bases from J, the junction contained 6 bases not matched to a gene. The CDR3 DNA reads as TGCGCCAGCAGCTCACAGGGGCAGGGCACCGGGGAGCTGTTTTTT. It is translated as CASSSQGQGTGELFF.

The rearrangement uses TRBV23-1 and TRBJ2-7, with 8 bases fitting TRBD1. TRBV23-1 is recorded as an ORF, its role being uncertain. V gave up 0 bases and J gave up 6 bases; unmatched junction bases: 10. CDR3 length equals 16 residues. The CDR3 sequence is CASSQSQTGAGREQYF. CDR3 DNA sequence: TGCGCCAGCAGTCAATCCCAGACAGGGGCAGGACGCGAGCAGTACTTC.

The chain combines TRBV5-4 with TRBJ2-7; maybe TRBD2 (5 bases). The V gene's germline CDR1 is SGHNT and CDR2 YYREEE (reference sequence). The CDR3 contains 15 residues. Trimming took off 3 bases at V and 2 bases at J, with 15 bases between the two ends. The DNA for the CDR3 is TGTGCCAGCAGCTCTAGCTCTTTCGGTCCCTACGAGCAGTACTTC. As protein: CASSSSSFGPYEQYF.

The J gene is TRBJ1-1, the V gene TRBV2, with 7 nucleotides matching TRBD1. The CDR3 has 12 amino acids. V lost 6 bases, J lost 6 bases, and 4 bases stayed unmatched. Germline CDR1 reads SNHLY; CDR2 reads FYNNEI. The CDR3 bases are TGTGCCAGCAGCGCCGACAGGGCTGAAGCTTTCTTT. As protein: CASSADRAEAFF. Variable domain in full (rest from reference TRBV2 and TRBJ1-1): EPEVTQTPSHQVTQMGQEVILRCVPISNHLYFYWYRQILGQKVEFLVSFYNNEISEKSEIFDDQFSVERPDGSNFTLKIRSTKLEDSAMYFCASSADRAEAFFGQGTRLTVV.

The rearrangement joins TRBV28 to TRBJ2-7; D ambiguous. In germline, CDR1 is MDHEN, CDR2 SYDVKM. Trimming removed 6 bases from V and 3 bases from J, with 9 bases in between. The CDR3 contains 12 residues. CDR3 coding DNA: TGTGCCAGCAGGACTCCAAGCTACGAGCAGTACTTC. It translates to CASRTPSYEQYF.

The chain recombines TRBV28 with TRBJ2-7; 9 bases are a match to TRBD1. V dropped 7 bases and J dropped 5; count of bases not matched to a gene: 6. The CDR3 length is 13 residues. CDR1 and CDR2 from the germline V gene are MDHEN and SYDVKM. In DNA, the CDR3 is TGTGCCAGCATCCTAACAGGGGGCCACGAGCAGTACTTC. Residues: CASILTGGHEQYF.

The CDR3 DNA is TGTGCCAGCAGTCAACCGACAGGGGTGGTGGACTATGGCTACACCTTC. This codes for CASSQPTGVVDYGYTF. The gene calls are TRBV6-6 and TRBJ1-2; 8 bases map to TRBD1. Per germline, CDR1 MNHNY and CDR2 SVGAGI (reference sequence). The ends lost 5 bases at V and 3 bases at J; junction bases unmatched: 11. The CDR3 has 16 amino acids.

This rearrangement joins TRBV19 to TRBJ2-1, with a weak D call TRBD1 (6 bases). The CDR3 sequence is 12 residues long. Germline V gives CDR1 LNHDA, CDR2 SQIVND (reference sequence). Trimming cost V 8 bases and J 5 bases, with 10 bases left between them. Written as DNA, the CDR3 is TGTGCCAGTCGTCAGGGGAACAATGAGCAGTTCTTC. Residues: CASRQGNNEQFF.

J is TRBJ1-1 and V is TRBV2, with TRBD1 identical over 7 bases. From germline, CDR1 is SNHLY and CDR2 FYNNEI. The trim removed 7 bases at V and 0 bases at J, leaving 5 bases unmatched. The CDR3 totals 14 residues. This chain's CDR3 is CASIYRGLNTEAFF. CDR3 sequence (DNA): TGTGCCAGCATCTACAGGGGCTTGAACACTGAAGCTTTCTTT.

The rearrangement links TRBV5-5 to TRBJ2-7, with a tentative D call TRBD2 (6 bases). The V gene's germline CDR1 is SGHKS and CDR2 YYEKEE (reference sequence). V lost 6 bases and J lost 2, with 18 bases in between. This CDR3 region has 15 residues. The CDR3 here is CASTISEGGPYEQYF. The CDR3 nucleotides are TGTGCCAGCACCATTTCAGAGGGAGGACCCTACGAGCAGTACTTC.

The chain uses TRBV6-5 and TRBJ1-2; 8 positions agree with TRBD1. CDR3 size: 15 residues. V dropped 6 bases and J dropped 5; count of bases not matched to a gene: 11. Per the germline V gene, CDR1 is MNHEY and CDR2 is SVGAGI. The CDR3 nucleotides read TGTGCCAGCAGCGTTCCTGGACAGGGACTTTATGGCTACACCTTC. The encoded protein is CASSVPGQGLYGYTF.

This chain uses TRBV10-3 with TRBJ2-4, with 9 bases matching TRBD1. V gave up 10 bases and J gave up 9 bases; unmatched junction bases: 7. CDR1 ENHRY and CDR2 SYGVKD come from the germline V gene. The CDR3 is 12 amino acids. The chain's CDR3 is CATRTGDGIQYF. As DNA, the CDR3 is TGTGCCACTAGGACAGGGGACGGCATTCAGTACTTC.

The V call is TRBV7-3, the J call TRBJ2-3; D possibly corresponds to TRBD1 (6 bases). Looked up from germline, CDR1 is SGHTA and CDR2 is FQGTGA. The length of the CDR3 is 15 residues. Trimming left V 0 bases short and J 3 bases short, with 10 bases between. Written as DNA, the CDR3 is TGTGCCAGCAGCTTAACTAACAGGGATACAGATACGCAGTATTTT. Translation: CASSLTNRDTDTQYF.

V gene TRBV24-1 combines with J gene TRBJ2-1, with TRBD1 matching over 9 bases. With 4 bases clipped from V and 14 bases from J, the junction kept 5 bases outside the gene matches. CDR3 length equals 12 residues. From germline, CDR1 is KGHDR and CDR2 SFDVKD. The CDR3 region has the DNA TGTGCCACCAGTGACCTGGGACAGGGAGAGTTCTTC. It encodes CATSDLGQGEFF.

The chain uses TRBV4-2 and TRBJ1-2; D possibly corresponds to TRBD1 (6 bases). With 0 bases removed from V and 2 bases from J, the gap between germline ends came to 16 bases. The germline V gene has CDR1 LGHNA and CDR2 YNFKEQ. CDR3 length: 17 amino acids. CDR3 amino acids: CASSQEGTGHLNYGYTF. The CDR3 region has the DNA TGTGCCAGCAGCCAAGAAGGAACGGGACACTTAAACTATGGCTACACCTTC.

The V gene is TRBV12-3 or TRBV12-4, the J gene TRBJ1-5; D gene uncertain. The CDR3 contains 11 residues. The germline V and J ends were trimmed by 4 bases and 6 bases, with 4 bases remaining between them. The CDR3 nucleotides are TGTGCCAGCAGTTCGAGTCAGCCCCAGCATTTT. Its protein product is CASSSSQPQHF.

The chain combines TRBV27 with TRBJ1-5; a possible D gene is TRBD1 (6 bases). The CDR3 is 14 amino acids. The V and J ends lost 5 bases and 3 bases respectively, with 11 bases between them. CDR1 and CDR2 from the germline V gene are MNHEY and SMNVEV (reference sequence). DNA for the CDR3: TGTGCCAGCAGTCCCCAGGGGCCCAATCAGCCCCAGCATTTT. Protein: CASSPQGPNQPQHF.

The rearrangement links TRBV5-5 to TRBJ2-7, with a weak D call TRBD2 (5 bases). Germline values: CDR1 SGHKS, CDR2 YYEKEE (reference sequence). Between the trimmed V and J ends, which lost 3 bases and 0 bases, there was a span of 13 bases. This CDR3 is 15 amino acids long. The CDR3 region is CASSSTGVSSYEQYF. The CDR3 DNA follows: TGTGCCAGCAGCTCTACCGGGGTAAGCTCCTACGAGCAGTACTTC.